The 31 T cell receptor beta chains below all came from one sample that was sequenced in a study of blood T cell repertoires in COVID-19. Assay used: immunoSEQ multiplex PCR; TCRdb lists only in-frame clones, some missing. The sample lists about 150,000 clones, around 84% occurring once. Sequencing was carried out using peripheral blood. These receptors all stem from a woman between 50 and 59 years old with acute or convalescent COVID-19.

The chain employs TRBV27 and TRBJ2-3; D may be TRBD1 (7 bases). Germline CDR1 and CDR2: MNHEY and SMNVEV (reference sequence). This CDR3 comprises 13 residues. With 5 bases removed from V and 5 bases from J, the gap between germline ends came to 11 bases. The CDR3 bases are TGTGCCAGCAGTCGACAGGGAGGAGATACGCAGTATTTT. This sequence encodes CASSRQGGDTQYF.

The chain's CDR3 is CASSLSREGGNIQYF. For the CDR3, the DNA is TGTGCCAGCAGTCTCAGCAGGGAGGGGGGGAACATTCAGTACTTC. V and J are TRBV11-2 and TRBJ2-4; weak D call: TRBD2 (7 bases). Trimming took off 6 bases at V and 7 bases at J, with 19 bases between the two ends. The germline CDR1 and CDR2 sequences are SGHAT and FQNNGV. The CDR3 loop spans 15 amino acids. The complete variable domain, with remaining parts taken from reference TRBV11-2 and TRBJ2-4, reads EAGVAQSPRYKIIEKRQSVAFWCNPISGHATLYWYQQILGQGPKLLIQFQNNGVVDDSQLPKDRFSAERLKGVDSTLKIQPAKLEDSAVYLCASSLSREGGNIQYFGAGTRLSVL.

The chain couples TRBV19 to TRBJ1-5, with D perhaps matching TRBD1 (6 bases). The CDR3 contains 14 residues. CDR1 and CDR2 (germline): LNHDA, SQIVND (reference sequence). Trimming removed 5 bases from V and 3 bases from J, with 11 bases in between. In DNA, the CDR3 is TGTGCCAGTAGTTGGCCAGGGGTCAATCAGCCCCAGCATTTT. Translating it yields CASSWPGVNQPQHF.

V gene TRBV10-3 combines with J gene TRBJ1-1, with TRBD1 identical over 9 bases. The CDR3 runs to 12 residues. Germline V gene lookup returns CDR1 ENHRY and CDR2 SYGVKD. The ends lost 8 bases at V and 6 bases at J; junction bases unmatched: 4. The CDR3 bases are TGTGCCATCGGGGGGGACAGGGCTGAAGCTTTCTTT. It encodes CAIGGDRAEAFF.

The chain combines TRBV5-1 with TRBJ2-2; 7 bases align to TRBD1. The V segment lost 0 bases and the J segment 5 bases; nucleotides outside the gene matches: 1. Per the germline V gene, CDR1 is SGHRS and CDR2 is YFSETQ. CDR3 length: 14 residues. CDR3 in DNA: TGCGCCAGCAGCTTGGGGGACAGTACCGGGGAGCTGTTTTTT. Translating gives CASSLGDSTGELFF.

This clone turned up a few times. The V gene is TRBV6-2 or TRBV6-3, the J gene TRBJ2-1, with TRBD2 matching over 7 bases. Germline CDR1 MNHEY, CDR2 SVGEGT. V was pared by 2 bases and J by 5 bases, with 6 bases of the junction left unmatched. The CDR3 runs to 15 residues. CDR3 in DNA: TGTGCCAGCAGTTACCGGGCGGGGGTTCACAATGAGCAGTTCTTC. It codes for CASSYRAGVHNEQFF.

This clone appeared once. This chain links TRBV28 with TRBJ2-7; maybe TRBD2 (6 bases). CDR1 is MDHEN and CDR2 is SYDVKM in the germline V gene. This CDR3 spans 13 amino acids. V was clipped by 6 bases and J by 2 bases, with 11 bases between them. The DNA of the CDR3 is TGTGCCAGCAGGTCGGAGGGGCCCTACGAGCAGTACTTC. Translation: CASRSEGPYEQYF.

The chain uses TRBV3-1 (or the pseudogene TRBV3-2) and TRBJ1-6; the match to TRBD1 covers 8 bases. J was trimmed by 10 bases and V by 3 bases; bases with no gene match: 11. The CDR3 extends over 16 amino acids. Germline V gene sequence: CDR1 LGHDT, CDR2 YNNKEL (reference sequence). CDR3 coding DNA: TGTGCCAGCAGCCACCTGGGACAGGTCCGAGGCTCACCCCTCCACTTT. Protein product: CASSHLGQVRGSPLHF.

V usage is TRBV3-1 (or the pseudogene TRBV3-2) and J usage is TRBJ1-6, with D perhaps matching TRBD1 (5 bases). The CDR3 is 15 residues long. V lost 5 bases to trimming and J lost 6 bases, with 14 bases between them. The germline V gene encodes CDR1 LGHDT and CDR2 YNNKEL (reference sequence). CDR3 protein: CASSITGLANSPLHF. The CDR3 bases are TGTGCCAGCAGCATAACAGGACTAGCTAATTCACCCCTCCACTTT.

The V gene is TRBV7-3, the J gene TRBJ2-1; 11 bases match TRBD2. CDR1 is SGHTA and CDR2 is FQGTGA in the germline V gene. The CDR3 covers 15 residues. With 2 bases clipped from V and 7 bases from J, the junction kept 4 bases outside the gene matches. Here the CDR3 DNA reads TGTGCCAGCAGCTTAGTAGCGGGGGGGCTTAATGAGCAGTTCTTC. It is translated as CASSLVAGGLNEQFF.

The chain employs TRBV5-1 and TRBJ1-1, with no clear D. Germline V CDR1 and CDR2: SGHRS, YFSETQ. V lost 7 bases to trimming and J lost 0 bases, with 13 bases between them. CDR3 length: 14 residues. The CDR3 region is CASDGGGMNTEAFF. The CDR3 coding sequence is TGCGCCAGCGATGGTGGTGGCATGAACACTGAAGCTTTCTTT.

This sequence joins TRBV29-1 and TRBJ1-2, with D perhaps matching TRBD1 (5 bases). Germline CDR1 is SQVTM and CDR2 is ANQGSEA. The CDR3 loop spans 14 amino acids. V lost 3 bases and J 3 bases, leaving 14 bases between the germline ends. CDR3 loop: CSVDSHRLYYGYTF. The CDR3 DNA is TGCAGCGTTGATAGCCACAGGCTGTACTATGGCTACACCTTC.

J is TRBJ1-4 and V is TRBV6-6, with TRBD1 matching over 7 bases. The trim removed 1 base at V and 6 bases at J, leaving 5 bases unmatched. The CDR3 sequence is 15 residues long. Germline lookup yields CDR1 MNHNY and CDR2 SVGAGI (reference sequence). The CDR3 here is CASSYLQGNDEKLFF. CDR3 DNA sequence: TGTGCCAGCAGTTACTTACAGGGGAATGATGAAAAACTGTTTTTT.

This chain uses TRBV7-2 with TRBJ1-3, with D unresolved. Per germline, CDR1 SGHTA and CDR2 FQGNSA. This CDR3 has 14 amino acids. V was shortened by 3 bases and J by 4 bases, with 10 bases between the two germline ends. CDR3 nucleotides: TGTGCCAGCAGCTTGGATAACGGGGGAAACACCATATATTTT. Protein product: CASSLDNGGNTIYF. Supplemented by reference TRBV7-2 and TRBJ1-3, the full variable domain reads GAGVSQSPSNKVTEKGKDVELRCDPISGHTALYWYRQSLGQGLEFLIYFQGNSAPDKSGLPSDRFSAERTGGSVSTLTIQRTQQEDSAVYLCASSLDNGGNTIYFGEGSWLTVV.

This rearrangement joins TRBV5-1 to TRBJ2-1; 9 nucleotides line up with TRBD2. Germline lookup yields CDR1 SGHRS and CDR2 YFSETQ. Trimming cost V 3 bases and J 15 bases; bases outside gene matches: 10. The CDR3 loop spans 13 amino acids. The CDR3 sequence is CASSSGLADVRFF. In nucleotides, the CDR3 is TGCGCCAGCAGCTCGGGACTAGCAGACGTTAGGTTCTTC.

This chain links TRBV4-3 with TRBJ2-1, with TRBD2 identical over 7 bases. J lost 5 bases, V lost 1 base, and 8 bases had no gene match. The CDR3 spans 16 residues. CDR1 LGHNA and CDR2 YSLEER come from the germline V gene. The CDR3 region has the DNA TGCGCCAGCAGCCAAGTCGGGGGGAATAATCACAATGAGCAGTTCTTC. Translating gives CASSQVGGNNHNEQFF.

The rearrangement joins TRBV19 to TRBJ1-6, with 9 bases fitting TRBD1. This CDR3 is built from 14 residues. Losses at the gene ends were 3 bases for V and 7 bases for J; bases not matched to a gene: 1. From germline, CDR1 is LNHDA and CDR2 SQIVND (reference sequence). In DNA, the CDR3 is TGTGCCAGTAGTATGACAGGGGGGAATTCACCCCTCCACTTT. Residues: CASSMTGGNSPLHF. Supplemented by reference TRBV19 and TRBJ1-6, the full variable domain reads DGGITQSPKYLFRKEGQNVTLSCEQNLNHDAMYWYRQDPGQGLRLIYYSQIVNDFQKGDIAEGYSVSREKKESFPLTVTSAQKNPTAFYLCASSMTGGNSPLHFGNGTRLTVT.

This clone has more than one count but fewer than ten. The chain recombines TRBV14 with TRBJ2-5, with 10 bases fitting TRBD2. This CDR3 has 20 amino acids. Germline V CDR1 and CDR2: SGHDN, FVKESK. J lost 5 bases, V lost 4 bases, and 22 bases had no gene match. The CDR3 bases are TGTGCCAGCAGCCCAAGGAGACACACAGGGCTAGCGGGGGCCGGGGAGACCCAGTACTTC. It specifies CASSPRRHTGLAGAGETQYF.

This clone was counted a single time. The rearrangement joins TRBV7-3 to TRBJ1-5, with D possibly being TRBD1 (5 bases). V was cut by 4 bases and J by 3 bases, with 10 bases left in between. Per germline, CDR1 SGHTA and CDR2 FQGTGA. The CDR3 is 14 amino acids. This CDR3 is CASSSDSYNQPQHF. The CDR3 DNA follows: TGTGCCAGCAGCTCTGACAGCTACAATCAGCCCCAGCATTTT.

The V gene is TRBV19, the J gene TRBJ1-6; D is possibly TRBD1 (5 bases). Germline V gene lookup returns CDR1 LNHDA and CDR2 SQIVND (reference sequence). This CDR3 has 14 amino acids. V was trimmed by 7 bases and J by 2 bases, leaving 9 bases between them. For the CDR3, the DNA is TGTGCCAGTAACCCAGGGACCTATAATTCACCCCTCCACTTT. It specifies CASNPGTYNSPLHF.

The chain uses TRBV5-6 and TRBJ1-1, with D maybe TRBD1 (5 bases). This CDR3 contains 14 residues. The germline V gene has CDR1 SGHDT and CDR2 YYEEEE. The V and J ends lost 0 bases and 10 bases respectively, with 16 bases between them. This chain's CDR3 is CASSLGQIGRGAFF. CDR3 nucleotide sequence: TGTGCCAGCAGCTTGGGACAGATCGGACGTGGAGCTTTCTTT.

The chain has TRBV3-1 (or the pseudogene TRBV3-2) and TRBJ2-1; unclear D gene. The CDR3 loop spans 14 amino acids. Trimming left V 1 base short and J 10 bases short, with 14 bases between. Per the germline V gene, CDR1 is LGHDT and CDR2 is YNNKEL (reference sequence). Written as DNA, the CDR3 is TGTGCCAGCAGCCAAGCAGGTACCCCACCCGAGCAGTTCTTC. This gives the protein CASSQAGTPPEQFF.

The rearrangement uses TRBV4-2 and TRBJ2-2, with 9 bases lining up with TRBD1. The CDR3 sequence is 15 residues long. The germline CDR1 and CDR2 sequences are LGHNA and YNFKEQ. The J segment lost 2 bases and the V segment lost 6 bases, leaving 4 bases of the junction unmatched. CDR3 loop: CASSTGGANTGELFF. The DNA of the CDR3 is TGTGCCAGCAGTACAGGGGGCGCAAACACCGGGGAGCTGTTTTTT.

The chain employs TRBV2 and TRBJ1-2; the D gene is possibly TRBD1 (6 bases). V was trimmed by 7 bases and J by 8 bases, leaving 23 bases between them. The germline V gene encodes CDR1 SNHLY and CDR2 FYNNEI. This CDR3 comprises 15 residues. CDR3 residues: CASTRGGQGIGGYTF. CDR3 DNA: TGTGCCAGCACACGGGGGGGGCAGGGGATCGGAGGCTACACCTTC.

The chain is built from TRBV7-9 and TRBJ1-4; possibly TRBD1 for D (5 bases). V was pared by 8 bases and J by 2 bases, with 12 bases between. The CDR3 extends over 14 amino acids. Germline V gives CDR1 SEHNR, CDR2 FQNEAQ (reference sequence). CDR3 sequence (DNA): TGTGCCAGCCGCCGCGGGGCGACTAATGAAAAACTGTTTTTT. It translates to CASRRGATNEKLFF.

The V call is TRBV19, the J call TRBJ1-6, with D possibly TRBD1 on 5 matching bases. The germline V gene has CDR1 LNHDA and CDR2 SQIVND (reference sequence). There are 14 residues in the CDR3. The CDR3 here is CAGGSSPLNSPLHF. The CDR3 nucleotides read TGTGCGGGGGGAAGTTCTCCCTTGAATTCACCCCTCCACTTT.

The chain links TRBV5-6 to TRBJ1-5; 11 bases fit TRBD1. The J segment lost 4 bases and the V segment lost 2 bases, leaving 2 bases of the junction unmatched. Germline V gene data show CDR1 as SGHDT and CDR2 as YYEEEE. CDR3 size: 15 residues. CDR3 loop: CASSFGTGGNQPQHF. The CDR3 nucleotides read TGTGCCAGCAGCTTTGGGACAGGGGGAAATCAGCCCCAGCATTTT. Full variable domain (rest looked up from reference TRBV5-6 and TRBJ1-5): DAGVTQSPTHLIKTRGQQVTLRCSPKSGHDTVSWYQQALGQGPQFIFQYYEEEERQRGNFPDRFSGHQFPNYSSELNVNALLLGDSALYLCASSFGTGGNQPQHFGDGTRLSIL.

The CDR3 region has the DNA TGTGCCAGCAGTGAGCGGGCAGATACGCAGTATTTT. It specifies CASSERADTQYF. The chain carries TRBV2 and TRBJ2-3; D possibly corresponds to TRBD2 (5 bases). Trimming stripped 3 bases from V and 4 bases from J, with 5 bases between. Per the germline V gene, CDR1 is SNHLY and CDR2 is FYNNEI. The CDR3 length is 12 residues.

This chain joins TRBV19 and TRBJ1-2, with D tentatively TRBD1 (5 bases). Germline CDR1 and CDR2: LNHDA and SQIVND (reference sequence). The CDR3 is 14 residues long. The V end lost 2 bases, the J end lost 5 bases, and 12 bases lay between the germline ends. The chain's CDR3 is CASSITGESYGYTF. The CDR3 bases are TGTGCCAGTAGTATAACAGGTGAATCATATGGCTACACCTTC. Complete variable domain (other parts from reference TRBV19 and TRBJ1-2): DGGITQSPKYLFRKEGQNVTLSCEQNLNHDAMYWYRQDPGQGLRLIYYSQIVNDFQKGDIAEGYSVSREKKESFPLTVTSAQKNPTAFYLCASSITGESYGYTFGSGTRLTVV.

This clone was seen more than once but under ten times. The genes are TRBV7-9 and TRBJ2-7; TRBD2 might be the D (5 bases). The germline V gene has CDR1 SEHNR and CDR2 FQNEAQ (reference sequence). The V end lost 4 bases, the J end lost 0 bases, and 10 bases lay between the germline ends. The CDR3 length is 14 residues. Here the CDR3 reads CASSSDRGSYEQYF. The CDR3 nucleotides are TGTGCCAGCAGCTCAGACCGGGGCTCCTACGAGCAGTACTTC.

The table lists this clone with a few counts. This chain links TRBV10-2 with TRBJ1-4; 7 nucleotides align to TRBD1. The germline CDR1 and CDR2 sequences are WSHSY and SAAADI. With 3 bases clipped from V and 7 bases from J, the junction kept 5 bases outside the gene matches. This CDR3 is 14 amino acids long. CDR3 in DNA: TGCGCCAGCAGTGATGGGACAGAGAGTGAAAAACTGTTTTTT. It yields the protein CASSDGTESEKLFF.